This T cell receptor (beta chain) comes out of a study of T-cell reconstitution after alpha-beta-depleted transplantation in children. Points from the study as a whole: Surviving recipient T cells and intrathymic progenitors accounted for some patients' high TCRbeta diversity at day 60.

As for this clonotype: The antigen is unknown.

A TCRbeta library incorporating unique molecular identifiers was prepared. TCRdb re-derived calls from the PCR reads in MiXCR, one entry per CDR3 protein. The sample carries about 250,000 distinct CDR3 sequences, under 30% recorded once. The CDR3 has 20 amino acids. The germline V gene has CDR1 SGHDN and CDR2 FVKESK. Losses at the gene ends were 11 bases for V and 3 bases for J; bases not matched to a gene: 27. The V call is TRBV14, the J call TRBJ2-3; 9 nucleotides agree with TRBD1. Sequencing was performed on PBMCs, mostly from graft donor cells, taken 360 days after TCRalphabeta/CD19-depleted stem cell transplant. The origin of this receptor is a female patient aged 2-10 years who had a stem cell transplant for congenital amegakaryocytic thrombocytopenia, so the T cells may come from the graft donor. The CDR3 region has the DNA TGTGCCCGGGGAACTGCCTGGACAGGGGAGCTACAGGATAAGACAGATACGCAGTATTTT. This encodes CARGTAWTGELQDKTDTQYF.